Detailed here is one T cell receptor (beta chain). The J segment lost 0 bases and the V segment lost 6 bases, leaving 14 bases of the junction unmatched. The CDR3 has 18 residues. This entry comes from a study of blood T cells in healthy people across ages. Next came a second PCR, run for about 6 to 11 cycles, which used a sample-barcoded 5' primer along with a J-beta primer mix. TCRdb reprocessed the 5' RACE reads with MiXCR, giving one entry per CDR3 protein. In the table there are 1.5 million to 2 million distinct CDR3 sequences, less than 50% of which are singletons. The clonotype comes from a woman aged 35 to 49 in good health. Sample: blood. The chain links TRBV12-3 or TRBV12-4 to TRBJ2-1; 7 positions match TRBD1. CDR3 DNA: TGTGCCAGCAGCGTCTTACAGGGGAGAATGAGCTCCTACAATGAGCAGTTCTTC. It is translated as CASSVLQGRMSSYNEQFF.